This entry is about one T cell receptor beta chain. A read error may be the cause here, since a much bigger clone is one base away. The data stem from a study of molecular identifiers for immune sequencing clone quantification. V was pared by 1 base and J by 4 bases, with 16 bases between. The germline gives CDR1 SGDLS, CDR2 YYNGEE. This CDR3 region has 16 residues. TCRdb reanalysed the PCR reads using MiXCR and keeps one entry per CDR3 protein. The sample yields approximately 500,000 distinct CDR3 sequences, around a fifth seen once. The TCR sequence derives from a human donor in good health. Some libraries in this study had Jurkat cell RNA spiked in. What was sequenced was naive CD8+ T cells from blood, with Jurkat cell RNA spiked in. As for subset: FACS-sorted CD8+CD4-CCR7+CD45RA+ naive T cells. The rearrangement uses TRBV9 and TRBJ2-3; TRBD2 might be the D (6 bases). The CDR3 region is CASSVYGGPESDTQYF. The DNA for the CDR3 is TGTGCCAGCAGCGTATACGGAGGGCCAGAGTCAGATACGCAGTATTTT. Combining the CDR3 with reference TRBV9 and TRBJ2-3 gives the whole variable domain DSGVTQTPKHLITATGQRVTLRCSPRSGDLSVYWYQQSLDQGLQFLIQYYNGEERAKGNILERFSAQQFPDLHSELNLSSLELGDSALYFCASSVYGGPESDTQYFGPGTRLTVL.